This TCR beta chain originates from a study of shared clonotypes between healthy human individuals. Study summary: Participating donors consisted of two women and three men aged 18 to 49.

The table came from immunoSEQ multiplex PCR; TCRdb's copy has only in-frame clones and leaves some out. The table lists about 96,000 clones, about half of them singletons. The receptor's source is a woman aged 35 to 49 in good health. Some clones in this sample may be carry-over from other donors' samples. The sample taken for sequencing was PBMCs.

This CDR3 reads CASSGGADQETQYF. The CDR3 DNA is TGCGCCAGCAGCGGTGGAGCGGACCAAGAGACCCAGTACTTC. The chain employs TRBV5-1 and TRBJ2-5; possible D gene TRBD2, 5 bases. This CDR3 contains 14 residues. Trimming pared 4 bases from V and 0 bases from J, leaving 10 bases between. In germline, CDR1 is SGHRS, CDR2 YFSETQ. The full variable domain, its missing parts supplied by reference TRBV5-1 and TRBJ2-5, is KAGVTQTPRYLIKTRGQQVTLSCSPISGHRSVSWYQQTPGQGLQFLFEYFSETQRNKGNFPGRFSGRQFSNSRSEMNVSTLELGDSALYLCASSGGADQETQYFGPGTRLLVL.